The next 20 T cell receptor beta chains were all read from a single sample in a study of cytotoxic CD8 clonotypes in ibrutinib-treated CLL. Data came from immunoSEQ multiplex PCR; TCRdb stores just in-frame clones and leaves some out. Among 200,000 or so clones listed, roughly three quarters were seen once. This sample comprised PBMCs, obtained after 12 months of ibrutinib treatment. Receptors originate from a human donor with chronic lymphocytic leukemia.

The chain recombines TRBV5-8 with TRBJ1-5; TRBD1 aligns across 8 bases. The CDR3 sequence is 15 residues long. CDR1 and CDR2 (germline): SGHTS, YDEGEE. The V segment lost 0 bases and the J segment 2 bases; nucleotides outside the gene matches: 1. CDR3 nucleotides: TGTGCCAGCAGCTTGGTACAGGGGGGCAATCAGCCCCAGCATTTT. Encoded protein: CASSLVQGGNQPQHF.

The chain recombines TRBV27 with TRBJ2-5, with no clear D. Germline lookup yields CDR1 MNHEY and CDR2 SMNVEV (reference sequence). Trimming shortened V by 6 bases and J by 2 bases, and 7 bases separated the two germline ends. There are 12 residues in the CDR3. DNA of the CDR3: TGTGCCAGCAGGGATCTACAAGAGACCCAGTACTTC. Protein product: CASRDLQETQYF.

This chain connects TRBV7-9 to TRBJ2-3; D perhaps matches TRBD2 (6 bases). The germline V gene encodes CDR1 SEHNR and CDR2 FQNEAQ (reference sequence). Trimming removed 5 bases at V and 5 bases at J, with 14 bases between. This CDR3 is built from 14 residues. In DNA, the CDR3 is TGTGCCAGCAGCACTGGGTTCGGGAGAGATACGCAGTATTTT. Protein: CASSTGFGRDTQYF.

This chain joins TRBV6-5 and TRBJ1-2; maybe TRBD1 (5 bases). The CDR3 extends over 15 amino acids. The germline CDR1 and CDR2 sequences are MNHEY and SVGAGI. Trimming stripped 0 bases from V and 7 bases from J, with 15 bases between. Here the CDR3 reads CASSYSSESGAGYTF. The CDR3 DNA reads as TGTGCCAGCAGTTACTCGAGTGAGTCCGGGGCTGGCTACACCTTC.

The chain is built from TRBV5-1 and TRBJ2-2, with D unclear. V was cut by 7 bases and J by 4 bases, with 17 bases left in between. Germline CDR1 SGHRS, CDR2 YFSETQ. This CDR3 is built from 15 residues. CDR3 amino acids: CASGMLESSTGELFF. The DNA of the CDR3 is TGCGCCAGCGGCATGTTAGAGAGCAGCACCGGGGAGCTGTTTTTT. The full variable domain, its missing parts supplied by reference TRBV5-1 and TRBJ2-2, is KAGVTQTPRYLIKTRGQQVTLSCSPISGHRSVSWYQQTPGQGLQFLFEYFSETQRNKGNFPGRFSGRQFSNSRSEMNVSTLELGDSALYLCASGMLESSTGELFFGEGSRLTVL.

The rearrangement links TRBV5-1 to TRBJ1-1; 7 bases align to TRBD1. CDR3 length: 16 amino acids. Germline V gene lookup returns CDR1 SGHRS and CDR2 YFSETQ. The trim removed 0 bases at V and 1 base at J, leaving 6 bases unmatched. The chain's CDR3 is CASSLAPAGGNTEAFF. CDR3 nucleotide sequence: TGCGCCAGCAGCTTGGCTCCGGCAGGGGGGAACACTGAAGCTTTCTTT.

V usage is TRBV19 and J usage is TRBJ2-4, with 7 bases fitting TRBD2. This CDR3 contains 16 residues. Germline CDR1 LNHDA, CDR2 SQIVND (reference sequence). Germline trimming cut 4 bases from V and 0 bases from J; bases unmatched to any gene: 6. In DNA form, the CDR3 reads TGTGCCAGTAGTAGGGGGGGACTGCTAGCCAAAAACATTCAGTACTTC. Translated: CASSRGGLLAKNIQYF.

This clone appeared a few times. The chain links TRBV6-5 to TRBJ2-1, with 9 bases lining up with TRBD2. J was trimmed by 9 bases and V by 6 bases; bases with no gene match: 6. The CDR3 is 13 residues long. The germline gives CDR1 MNHEY, CDR2 SVGAGI. CDR3 DNA: TGTGCCAGCAGGTACGGACTAGCGAGTGAGCAGTTCTTC. Protein: CASRYGLASEQFF.

This clone was seen only once. The chain has TRBV28 and TRBJ2-6; D not certain. Between the trimmed V and J ends, which lost 1 base and 1 base, there was a span of 5 bases. The V gene's germline CDR1 is MDHEN and CDR2 SYDVKM. The CDR3 is 15 residues long. CDR3 sequence (DNA): TGTGCCAGCAGTTTATTCGGGTCTGGGGCCAACGTCCTGACTTTC. Its protein is CASSLFGSGANVLTF. Full variable domain (missing parts from reference TRBV28 and TRBJ2-6): DVKVTQSSRYLVKRTGEKVFLECVQDMDHENMFWYRQDPGLGLRLIYFSYDVKMKEKGDIPEGYSVSREKKERFSLILESASTNQTSMYLCASSLFGSGANVLTFGAGSRLTVL.

This rearrangement joins TRBV29-1 to TRBJ1-1; 9 nucleotides agree with TRBD1. This CDR3 comprises 14 residues. J lost 8 bases, V lost 7 bases, and 14 bases had no gene match. Germline assignment: CDR1 SQVTM and CDR2 ANQGSEA. The DNA for the CDR3 is TGCAGCGCCGCCGCGGCGGGGACAGGGAGGGAAGCTTTCTTT. Protein sequence: CSAAAAGTGREAFF.

The J gene is TRBJ2-7, the V gene TRBV11-3; TRBD1 matches 7 bases. V shed 5 bases and J 6 bases; nucleotides not matched to a gene: 4. The germline gives CDR1 SGHNT, CDR2 YENEEA. CDR3 size: 12 residues. The CDR3 loop is CASSPTGIEQYF. The CDR3 DNA is TGTGCCAGCAGCCCGACAGGGATCGAGCAGTACTTC.

V gene TRBV4-1 combines with J gene TRBJ2-7, with TRBD2 matching over 8 bases. The J segment lost 3 bases and the V segment lost 0 bases, leaving 7 bases of the junction unmatched. The germline V gene has CDR1 MGHRA and CDR2 YSYEKL. CDR3 length: 16 residues. The CDR3 here is CASSQESGRAYYEQYF. The CDR3, as DNA: TGCGCCAGCAGCCAAGAATCCGGGAGGGCTTACTACGAGCAGTACTTC.

The sample holds many counts of this clone. This chain joins TRBV7-9 and TRBJ2-1, with D uncertain. Germline CDR1 SEHNR, CDR2 FQNEAQ (reference sequence). Trimming cost V 6 bases and J 4 bases, with 22 bases left between them. The CDR3 contains 17 residues. The DNA for the CDR3 is TGTGCCAGCAGGGATACCCTTATTCTCCTGGGGTACAATGAGCAGTTCTTC. Protein sequence: CASRDTLILLGYNEQFF.

The rearrangement links TRBV10-3 to TRBJ1-1; D gene uncertain. CDR1 ENHRY and CDR2 SYGVKD come from the germline V gene. Trimming pared 0 bases from V and 5 bases from J, leaving 4 bases between. The CDR3 covers 12 residues. The chain's CDR3 is CAISESATEAFF. DNA of the CDR3: TGTGCCATCAGTGAGTCGGCTACTGAAGCTTTCTTT.

The chain employs TRBV7-9 and TRBJ1-5; TRBD1 might be the D (6 bases). Germline CDR1 and CDR2: SEHNR and FQNEAQ (reference sequence). V gave up 1 base and J gave up 2 bases, with 9 bases separating them. CDR3 size: 15 residues. The CDR3 nucleotides read TGTGCCAGCAGCTTAGACAGGGTGGGCAATCAGCCCCAGCATTTT. It is translated as CASSLDRVGNQPQHF.

The chain has TRBV18 and TRBJ1-5; D remains ambiguous. The germline V gene has CDR1 KGHSH and CDR2 LQKENI. This CDR3 has 15 residues. The V end was cut by 4 bases, the J end by 5 bases, with 15 bases between. In DNA form, the CDR3 reads TGTGCCAGCTCACGAGTGACGGGTGAGGATCAGCCCCAGCATTTT. Translated, it gives CASSRVTGEDQPQHF.

On this clone: The junction shows a germline mismatch at one end, possibly a read error. The rearrangement links TRBV6-5 to TRBJ2-4; D ambiguous. Germline CDR1 MNHEY, CDR2 SVGAGI. This CDR3 spans 13 amino acids. The CDR3 protein is CASSLSPAGPTFF. DNA of the CDR3: TGTGCCAGCAGTCTCTCCCCGGCAGGCCCTACTTTCTTC.

The chain recombines TRBV27 with TRBJ1-3; no definite D call. CDR1 is MNHEY, CDR2 SMNVEV, per germline (reference sequence). V was clipped by 4 bases and J by 1 base, with 11 bases between them. The CDR3 contains 15 residues. In DNA form, the CDR3 reads TGTGCCAGCAGTTACGACGGAGGATCTGGAAACACCATATATTTT. Its translation is CASSYDGGSGNTIYF.

This chain joins TRBV28 and TRBJ2-4; D gene uncertain. The CDR3 covers 12 residues. Trimming took 5 bases from V and 7 from J, leaving 9 bases between them. The germline CDR1 and CDR2 sequences are MDHEN and SYDVKM. In DNA, the CDR3 is TGTGCCAGCAGTCGGGTCGGGAACATTCAGTACTTC. Amino acid sequence: CASSRVGNIQYF.

The rearrangement uses TRBV5-4 and TRBJ2-7, with a weak D call TRBD2 (6 bases). The ends were cut back, 3 bases at V and 0 bases at J, with 10 bases in the middle. This CDR3 contains 14 residues. Germline V gene lookup returns CDR1 SGHNT and CDR2 YYREEE (reference sequence). CDR3 amino acids: CASSSDYFSYEQYF. Here the CDR3 DNA reads TGTGCCAGCAGCTCGGACTACTTCTCCTACGAGCAGTACTTC.